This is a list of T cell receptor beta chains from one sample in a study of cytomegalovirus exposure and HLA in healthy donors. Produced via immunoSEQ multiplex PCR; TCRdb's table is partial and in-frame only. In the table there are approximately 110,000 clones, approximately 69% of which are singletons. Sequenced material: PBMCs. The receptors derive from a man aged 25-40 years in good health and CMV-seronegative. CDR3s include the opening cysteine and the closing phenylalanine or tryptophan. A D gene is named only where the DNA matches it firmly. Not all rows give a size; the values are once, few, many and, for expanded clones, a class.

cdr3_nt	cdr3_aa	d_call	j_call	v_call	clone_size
TGTTCCAGCAGCTTTGCTCAGGGGGGAATGAACACTGAAGCTTTCTTT	CSSSFAQGGMNTEAFF	TRBD1	TRBJ1-1	TRBV7-9	.
TGTGCCAGCAGCACCGTAGGGACAGGGGGAATCTATGGCTACACCTTC	CASSTVGTGGIYGYTF	TRBD1	TRBJ1-2	TRBV6-6	.
TGTGCCAGCAGCCCCCGCGCCCCTGAAGCTTTCTTT	CASSPRAPEAFF	.	TRBJ1-1	TRBV27	.
TGTGCCAGCAGCTCAGCCCTCCAGGGGAACACTGAAGCTTTCTTT	CASSSALQGNTEAFF	.	TRBJ1-1	TRBV11-3	.
TGTGCCAGCAGCCCGCCGGGTAGCGGGAGAATTGAGCAGTTCTTC	CASSPPGSGRIEQFF	TRBD2	TRBJ2-1	TRBV7-2	.
TGCAGTGCTGGAGGACGGAGGGAGCAGTACTTC	CSAGGRREQYF	.	TRBJ2-7	TRBV20-1	.
TGTGCCAGCAGTTACCAATTTGAGGCCCCACTACGCGAGCAGTACTTC	CASSYQFEAPLREQYF	.	TRBJ2-7	TRBV6-5	.
TGTGCCAGCAGTCCGGACAGAGAATTCTATGGCTACACCTTC	CASSPDREFYGYTF	.	TRBJ1-2	TRBV6-5	few
TGTGCCAGCTCATCGCTCATAGCGACTGAAGCTTTCTTT	CASSSLIATEAFF	.	TRBJ1-1	TRBV18	few
TGTGCCACCAGCAGTTACGGGAGGGTCCAAGAGACCCAGTACTTC	CATSSYGRVQETQYF	TRBD2	TRBJ2-5	TRBV15	once
TGTGCCAGCAGCCAAAACTTAAACTCCTACGAGCAGTACTTC	CASSQNLNSYEQYF	.	TRBJ2-7	TRBV14	.
TGTGCCAGCAGCTCGACAGGGAGCTCCTACAATGAGCAGTTCTTC	CASSSTGSSYNEQFF	TRBD1	TRBJ2-1	TRBV7-3	.
TGTGCCAGCAGCTTAATGACAGATACTGAAGCTTTCTTT	CASSLMTDTEAFF	.	TRBJ1-1	TRBV7-2	few
TGCGCCAGCAGCTTGGGCGGGAGCGGCTCGGATACGCAGTATTTT	CASSLGGSGSDTQYF	TRBD2	TRBJ2-3	TRBV5-1	few
TGTGCCAGCAGCTTTAAGGGCCCGACAGTGAGCACCGGGGAGCTGTTTTTT	CASSFKGPTVSTGELFF	.	TRBJ2-2	TRBV7-6	.
TGTGCCATCAGTGAGGACCAGGGGAACACTGAAGCTTTCTTT	CAISEDQGNTEAFF	.	TRBJ1-1	TRBV10-3	.
TGCAGCGTTGCCGTGGGGCCCTATGGCTACACCTTC	CSVAVGPYGYTF	.	TRBJ1-2	TRBV29-1	.
TGTGCCAGCAGCGTAGAGGACTCGGCGGAGACCCAGTACTTC	CASSVEDSAETQYF	.	TRBJ2-5	TRBV9	.
TGCGCCAGCAGCTTGTGGGGAGCCCTCATGAACACTGAAGCTTTCTTT	CASSLWGALMNTEAFF	.	TRBJ1-1	TRBV5-1	once
TGTGCCTGGGGACCATCTTCGCTTCCGGGACAGAACTATGGCTACACCTTC	CAWGPSSLPGQNYGYTF	TRBD1	TRBJ1-2	TRBV30	.
TGTGCCAGCAGGTACCCCCCAGGCGGGTATAGCAATCAGCCCCAGCATTTT	CASRYPPGGYSNQPQHF	.	TRBJ1-5	TRBV28	.
TGTGCCAGCAGTCCAGGGTTCGGGGGAACAGATACGCAGTATTTT	CASSPGFGGTDTQYF	.	TRBJ2-3	TRBV6-5	.
TGTGCCAGCAAAAGTATGGGCCACGAGCAGTACTTC	CASKSMGHEQYF	.	TRBJ2-7	TRBV27	.
TGTGCCAGCAGCTCATCTAGCGGGAGGCTCCATGGTACGCAGTATTTT	CASSSSSGRLHGTQYF	TRBD2	TRBJ2-3	TRBV7-2	.
TGCAGCGTTTACATTGGACAGGGGGCTTTTGCTAACTATGGCTACACCTTC	CSVYIGQGAFANYGYTF	TRBD1	TRBJ1-2	TRBV29-1	.
TGTGCCAGCAGTTACGCCCCGGGTCGGAATTCACCCCTCCACTTT	CASSYAPGRNSPLHF	.	TRBJ1-6	TRBV6-5	few
TGTGCCAGCCGCAGGGAGGCGGCGGACACCGGGGAGCTGTTTTTT	CASRREAADTGELFF	.	TRBJ2-2	TRBV25-1	few
TGTGCCAGCAGCTACGACTACTCCACTGAAGCTTTCTTT	CASSYDYSTEAFF	.	TRBJ1-1	TRBV5-6	.
TGTGCCAGCAGCTTAGCGGGAGGGACCGGGGAGCTGTTTTTT	CASSLAGGTGELFF	TRBD2	TRBJ2-2	TRBV7-9	.
TGTGCCAGTAGTATATCAGGGGGCAGGAACACTGAAGCTTTCTTT	CASSISGGRNTEAFF	TRBD1	TRBJ1-1	TRBV19	.
TGCGCCAGCAGCCAAGATCAGGGGGCGGGGATTCTGAACACTGAAGCTTTCTTT	CASSQDQGAGILNTEAFF	TRBD1	TRBJ1-1	TRBV4-3	.
TGTGCCGCCATGGGACAGGGGAGAGGTGAAGCTTTCTTT	CAAMGQGRGEAFF	TRBD1	TRBJ1-1	TRBV19	.
TGTGCCACCAGCAGAGGGTCGGGGGATAGCAATCAGCCCCAGCATTTT	CATSRGSGDSNQPQHF	.	TRBJ1-5	TRBV15	.
TGTGCCAGCAGCCCTATCCATAGCTCCTACAATGAGCAGTTCTTC	CASSPIHSSYNEQFF	.	TRBJ2-1	TRBV7-3	.
TGTGCCAGCAGCCAAGGTGGGGGCGGGAGGAGCTCCTACAATGAGCAGTTCTTC	CASSQGGGGRSSYNEQFF	TRBD2	TRBJ2-1	TRBV4-2	.
TGCGCCAGCAGCTGGGGACAGGGAGCGGGTTCTGAAGCTTTCTTT	CASSWGQGAGSEAFF	TRBD1	TRBJ1-1	TRBV5-1	.
TGTGCCAGCAGTTACGTGGCGACAGGGGGCCAAGAGACCCAGTACTTC	CASSYVATGGQETQYF	TRBD1	TRBJ2-5	TRBV6-5	few